A selection of T cell receptor beta chains follows, all from one sample in a study of Tregs in tolerant kidney transplant recipients. Some clones are missing from TCRdb's copy, which holds only in-frame ones; the method was immunoSEQ multiplex PCR. The sample lists under 300,000 clones, around 82% seen once, with roughly 0.67% in the top ten. The sample consisted of CD4+ T cells from blood. These receptors were taken from a human donor in good health. Both conserved end residues are part of each CDR3. A D gene is named only where the DNA matches it firmly. A row's size may be missing; if present it is once, few, many or a size class.

>TRBJ1-3|.|TRBV7-9|.
TGTGCCAGCAGCCTCGTAGATCAGGGGCTTCGCCACACCATATATTTT
CASSLVDQGLRHTIYF
>TRBJ2-1|TRBD2|TRBV9|.
TGTGCCAGCAGCGTAACTAGCGGGAAAGGACCGAGTGAGCAGTTCTTC
CASSVTSGKGPSEQFF
>TRBJ1-3|.|TRBV5-6|few
TGTGCCAGCAGCTTGGAAAGCTATTCGGGAAACACCATATATTTT
CASSLESYSGNTIYF
>TRBJ2-5|.|TRBV6-1|.
TGTGCCAGCAATACAAAGTACCAAGAGACCCAGTACTTC
CASNTKYQETQYF
>TRBJ2-1|TRBD2|TRBV5-1|.
TGCGCCAGCAGCGATCCGGGACTAGCAGTAGTTGATGAGCAGTTCTTC
CASSDPGLAVVDEQFF
>TRBJ1-5|.|TRBV6-5|.
TGTGCCAGCAGTTACTCATCACAGAGCAATCAGCCCCAGCATTTT
CASSYSSQSNQPQHF
>TRBJ1-1|.|TRBV7-2|once
TGTGCCAGCAGCTTAGTCAGGGTCACCACTGAAGCTTTCTTT
CASSLVRVTTEAFF
>TRBJ2-7|.|TRBV5-5|.
TGTGCCAGCAGCCTAGACTCGGTTTGGTACTTC
CASSLDSVWYF
>TRBJ1-2|TRBD1|TRBV7-8|.
TGTGCCAGCAGCTTAAGGGACAGGAGAGGCTACACCTTC
CASSLRDRRGYTF
>TRBJ1-2|TRBD1|TRBV5-1|few
TGCGCCAGCAGCTTGGCCACGGCAGGGGGCGATGGCTACACCTTC
CASSLATAGGDGYTF
>TRBJ2-5|.|TRBV18|once
TGTGCCAGCTCACCAAGGTTCGGGGCAGGGGAGACCCAGTACTTC
CASSPRFGAGETQYF
>TRBJ2-7|.|TRBV30|.
TGTGCCTGGAGCATAGGACAGTCAGCATCCTACGAGCAGTACTTC
CAWSIGQSASYEQYF
>TRBJ1-6|.|TRBV5-1|.
TGCGCCAGCAGCTTGTACGGGAGGGTCTCCTATAATTCACCCCTCCACTTT
CASSLYGRVSYNSPLHF
>TRBJ1-5|TRBD1|TRBV19|.
TGTGCCAGTAGTAAGGAGGACAGGGTAAGGCATTTT
CASSKEDRVRHF
>TRBJ1-2|.|TRBV5-4|.
TGTGCCAGCAGCTTATTTTCATCAGAGAACTATGGCTACACCTTC
CASSLFSSENYGYTF
>TRBJ2-7|.|TRBV4-1|.
TGCGCCAGCAGCCTTGGAGGTCCCCAGGGCGAGCAGTACTTC
CASSLGGPQGEQYF
>TRBJ2-2|.|TRBV18|.
TGTGCCAGCTCACAGGACTCGTCCGCCGGGGAGCTGTTTTTT
CASSQDSSAGELFF
>TRBJ2-7|.|TRBV18|.
TGTGCCAGCTCACTGGCCGAGGGGGAAACCTACGAGCAGTACTTC
CASSLAEGETYEQYF
>TRBJ2-3|.|TRBV5-6|.
TGTGCCAGCAGCCTGGCAGATACGCAGTATTTT
CASSLADTQYF
>TRBJ1-2|.|TRBV14|.
TGTGCCAGCAGCCAAGGTCCAGGGCTCAGCTTC
CASSQGPGLSF
>TRBJ1-2|.|TRBV18|.
TGTGCCAGCTCACCTTCAGCGCGGGCAGCGGACTATGGCTACACCTTC
CASSPSARAADYGYTF
>TRBJ2-7|TRBD2|TRBV9|.
TGTGCCAGCAGCGTAGCGCGGGGGGGGCGTAGCGAGCAGTACTTC
CASSVARGGRSEQYF
>TRBJ1-5|.|TRBV6-4|.
TGTGCCAGCAGTGAGAAGGGGATAGAGCCCCAGCATTTT
CASSEKGIEPQHF
>TRBJ2-7|.|TRBV20-1|.
TGCAGTGCAGGTCATAGGGACTCGTACTTC
CSAGHRDSYF
>TRBJ2-7|TRBD2|TRBV4-1|.
TGCGCCAGCAGCCAAGGCCTGGGGCTAGCGGATTACTACGAGCAGTACTTC
CASSQGLGLADYYEQYF
>TRBJ2-7|TRBD2|TRBV19|.
TGTGCCAGTAGCCCGGGGGGGTCCCTCTCCTACGAGCAGTACTTC
CASSPGGSLSYEQYF
>TRBJ1-2|TRBD1|TRBV30|.
TGTGCCTGGACCCTCGGTCAGGGCAGGGGGAACTATGGCTACACCTTC
CAWTLGQGRGNYGYTF
>TRBJ2-2|.|TRBV19|.
TGTGCCAGTAGTATAGGCAGCGGCCGCACCGGGGAGCTGTTTTTT
CASSIGSGRTGELFF
>TRBJ2-7|.|TRBV7-9|.
TGTGCCAGCAGCTACATAGGGGACATCCTCTCCTACGAGCAGTACTTC
CASSYIGDILSYEQYF
>TRBJ1-2|.|TRBV2|.
TGTGCCAGCAGTAGGGACGGTAACTATGGCTACACCTTC
CASSRDGNYGYTF
>TRBJ2-7|TRBD2|TRBV11-3|once
TGTGCCAGCAGCCAGACCACTAGCGGGAAGCAGTACTTC
CASSQTTSGKQYF
>TRBJ1-1|.|TRBV7-9|few
TGTGCCAGCAGACCTCTCGACGGTCTGAACACTGAAGCTTTCTTT
CASRPLDGLNTEAFF
>TRBJ1-1|TRBD1|TRBV2|.
TGTGCCAGCGCGCCTCGACAGGGTGGAACTGAAGCTTTCTTT
CASAPRQGGTEAFF
>TRBJ2-3|.|TRBV19|.
TGTGCCAGTAGTGCACCCAGCACAGATACGCAGTATTTT
CASSAPSTDTQYF
>TRBJ1-6|TRBD1|TRBV30|.
TGTGCCTGGACGGGACAGGGAGGTTCACCCCTCCACTTT
CAWTGQGGSPLHF
>TRBJ2-5|TRBD1|TRBV4-1|.
TGCGCCAGCAGCCTGACAGGGGGGGGGCCACAAGAGACCCAGTACTTC
CASSLTGGGPQETQYF
>TRBJ1-4|.|TRBV18|.
TGTGCCAGCTCACGCGACCTGAAAGGGTTAGAGGAAAAACTGTTTTTT
CASSRDLKGLEEKLFF
>TRBJ2-5|TRBD1|TRBV11-2|.
TGTGCCAGCAGCTTAGGTACAGGGGGGGAGACCCAGTACTTC
CASSLGTGGETQYF
>TRBJ2-2|.|TRBV7-3|.
TGTGCCAGCAGCTTACAAGGGGCCGCCGGGGAGCTGTTTTTT
CASSLQGAAGELFF
>TRBJ1-1|TRBD1|TRBV2|.
TGTGCCAGCAGTGACCAGGGGGCCAACACTGAAGCTTTCTTT
CASSDQGANTEAFF
>TRBJ1-2|.|TRBV5-1|.
TGCGCCAGCAGCTTAGGCCCTTGGGGGACAAAAACAGCTAACTATGGCTACACCTTC
CASSLGPWGTKTANYGYTF
>TRBJ1-2|TRBD1|TRBV25-1|once
TGTGCCAGCAGTGAAGATGACAGGGTATATGGCTACACCTTC
CASSEDDRVYGYTF
>TRBJ2-1|.|TRBV9|.
TGTGCCAGCAGCGGGGGCTTCACCTGGACCCTGCGAGAAGTAAGAGGCAATGAGCAGTTCTTC
CASSGGFTWTLREVRGNEQFF
>TRBJ1-5|.|TRBV18|.
TGTGCCAGCTCATCCTTGGGTGGCTCTGGGCAGCCCCAGCATTTT
CASSSLGGSGQPQHF
>TRBJ1-5|.|TRBV10-3|.
TGTGCCATCAGCGGTACACTAAGGGAGCAGCCCCAGCATTTT
CAISGTLREQPQHF
>TRBJ1-1|TRBD1|TRBV27|.
TGTGCCAGCAGTTTATGGGGACAGACCTTGAACACTGAAGCTTTCTTT
CASSLWGQTLNTEAFF
>TRBJ2-2|.|TRBV7-8|.
TGTGCCAGCAGCTCCAATCGGCAGATAGGCACCGGGGAGCTGTTTTTT
CASSSNRQIGTGELFF
>TRBJ2-3|TRBD2|TRBV9|.
TGTGCCAGCAGCCTAGCGGTGACAGATACGCAGTATTTT
CASSLAVTDTQYF
>TRBJ1-6|.|TRBV5-1|.
TGCGCCAGCAGCTTGTACAAAAATTCACCCCTCCACTTT
CASSLYKNSPLHF
>TRBJ1-3|TRBD1|TRBV4-2|.
TGTGCCAGCAGCCAAGATCGAACAGGGGACTCTGGAAACACCATATATTTT
CASSQDRTGDSGNTIYF
>TRBJ1-1|.|TRBV6-1|few
TGTGCCAGCAGTGAGAAGCAAGCTTTCTTT
CASSEKQAFF
>TRBJ1-3|.|TRBV6-5|few
TGTGCCAGCAGCCGGGGAAACACCATATATTTT
CASSRGNTIYF
>TRBJ1-2|TRBD1|TRBV6-6|.
TGTGCCAGCAGTTGGGACAGAGCATCCTCTAACTATGGCTACACCTTC
CASSWDRASSNYGYTF
>TRBJ1-5|.|TRBV7-2|.
TGTGCCAGCACAAGACGGCGCGATCAGCCCCAGCATTTT
CASTRRRDQPQHF
>TRBJ2-7|.|TRBV5-8|.
TGTGCCAGCAGCGCGCCGGGACTGTACTACGAGCAGTACTTC
CASSAPGLYYEQYF
>TRBJ2-5|TRBD1|TRBV5-1|.
TGCGCCAGCAGCTTGGCGGGGACAGCAATGTACCAAGAGACCCAGTACTTC
CASSLAGTAMYQETQYF
>TRBJ1-1|.|TRBV4-1|.
TGTGCCAGCAGCCAAGATCCCCCCAGGCCGACTGAAGCTTTCTTT
CASSQDPPRPTEAFF